Presented here are 2 T cell receptor beta chains from one specimen sequenced in a study of T-cell reconstitution after alpha-beta-depleted transplantation in children. Construction of the TCRbeta library involved unique molecular identifiers. TCRdb analysed the PCR reads with MiXCR anew, one entry per CDR3 protein. The sample holds about 190,000 distinct CDR3 sequences, around 7% seen once. The sequencing here drew on PBMCs from the stem cell graft donor, taken from the stem cell graft. These TCRs come from a human donor who donated a stem cell graft to a child with Wiskott-Aldrich syndrome.

This clonotype has a handful of counts. V usage is TRBV5-1 and J usage is TRBJ2-3; possibly TRBD2 for D (6 bases). This CDR3 has 14 amino acids. Germline CDR1 and CDR2: SGHRS and YFSETQ. V was clipped by 4 bases and J by 3 bases, with 12 bases between them. As DNA, the CDR3 is TGCGCCAGCAGCGGGGGAGGAATTACAGATACGCAGTATTTT. Its protein is CASSGGGITDTQYF.

This clonotype was recorded at least ten times. The chain links TRBV6-5 to TRBJ1-2; tentative D call: TRBD1 (5 bases). Trimming removed 8 bases at V and 0 bases at J, with 7 bases between. The CDR3 sequence is 12 residues long. Germline CDR1 reads MNHEY; CDR2 reads SVGAGI. CDR3 protein: CASLRANYGYTF. The DNA for the CDR3 is TGTGCCAGCCTCAGGGCTAACTATGGCTACACCTTC.